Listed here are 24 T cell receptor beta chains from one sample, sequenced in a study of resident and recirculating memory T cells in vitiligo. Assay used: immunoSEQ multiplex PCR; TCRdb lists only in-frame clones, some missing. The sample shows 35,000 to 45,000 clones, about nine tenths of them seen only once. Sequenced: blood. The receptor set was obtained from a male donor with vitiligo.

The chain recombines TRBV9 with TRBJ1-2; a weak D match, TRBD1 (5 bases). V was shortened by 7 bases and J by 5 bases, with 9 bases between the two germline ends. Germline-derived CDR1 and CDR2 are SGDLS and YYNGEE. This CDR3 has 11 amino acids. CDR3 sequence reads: CASRKGYGYTF. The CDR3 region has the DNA TGTGCCAGCCGAAAGGGGTATGGCTACACCTTC.

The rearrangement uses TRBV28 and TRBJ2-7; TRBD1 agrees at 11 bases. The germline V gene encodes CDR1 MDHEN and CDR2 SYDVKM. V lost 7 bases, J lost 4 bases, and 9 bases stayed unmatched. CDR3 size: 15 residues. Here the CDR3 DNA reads TGTGCCAGCACGCTTTCGGACAGGGGGCAATACGAGCAGTACTTC. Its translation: CASTLSDRGQYEQYF.

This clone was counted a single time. CDR3 sequence reads: CASSEWRGGQEKLFF. The DNA for the CDR3 is TGTGCCAGCAGTGAATGGAGGGGTGGGCAAGAAAAACTGTTTTTT. The chain couples TRBV6-1 to TRBJ1-4, with D possibly matching TRBD1 (5 bases). The CDR3 contains 15 residues. From germline, CDR1 is MNHNS and CDR2 SASEGT. V was trimmed by 2 bases and J by 8 bases, leaving 15 bases between them.

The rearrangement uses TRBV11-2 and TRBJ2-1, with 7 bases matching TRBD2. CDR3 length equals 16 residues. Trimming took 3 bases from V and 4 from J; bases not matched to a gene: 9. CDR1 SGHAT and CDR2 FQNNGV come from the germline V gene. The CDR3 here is CASSLRLADAYNEQFF. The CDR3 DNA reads TGTGCCAGCAGCTTGAGGCTAGCGGATGCGTACAATGAGCAGTTCTTC.

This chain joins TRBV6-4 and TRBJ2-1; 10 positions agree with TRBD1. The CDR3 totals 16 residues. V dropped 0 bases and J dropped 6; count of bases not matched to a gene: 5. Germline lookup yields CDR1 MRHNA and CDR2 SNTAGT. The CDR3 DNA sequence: TGTGCCAGCAGTGACTCGATAGGACAGGGGGGCAATGAGCAGTTCTTC. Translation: CASSDSIGQGGNEQFF.

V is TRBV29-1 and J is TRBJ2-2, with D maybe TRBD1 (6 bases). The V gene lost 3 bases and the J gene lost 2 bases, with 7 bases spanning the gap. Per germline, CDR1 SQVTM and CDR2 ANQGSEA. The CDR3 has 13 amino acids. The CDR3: CSVDRGNTGELFF. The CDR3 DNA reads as TGCAGCGTTGACAGGGGTAACACCGGGGAGCTGTTTTTT.

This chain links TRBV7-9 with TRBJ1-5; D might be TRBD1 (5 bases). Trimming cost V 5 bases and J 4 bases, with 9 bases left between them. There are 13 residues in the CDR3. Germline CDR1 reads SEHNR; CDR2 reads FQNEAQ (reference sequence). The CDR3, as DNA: TGTGCCAGCAGCAAGGGGCCAAATCAGCCCCAGCATTTT. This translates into CASSKGPNQPQHF.

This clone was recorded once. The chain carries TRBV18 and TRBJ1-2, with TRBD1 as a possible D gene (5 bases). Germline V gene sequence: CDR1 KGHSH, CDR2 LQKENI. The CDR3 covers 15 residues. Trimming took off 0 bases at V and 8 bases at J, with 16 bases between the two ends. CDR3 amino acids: CASSPPDRPYVGYTF. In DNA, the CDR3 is TGTGCCAGCTCACCACCTGACAGACCCTATGTCGGCTACACCTTC.

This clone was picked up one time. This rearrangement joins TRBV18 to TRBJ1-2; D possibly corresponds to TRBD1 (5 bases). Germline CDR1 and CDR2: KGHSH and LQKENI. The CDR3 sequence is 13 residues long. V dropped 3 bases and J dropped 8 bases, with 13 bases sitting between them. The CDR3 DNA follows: TGTGCCAGCTCACCCCAGGGAAGAGAAGGCTACACCTTC. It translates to CASSPQGREGYTF.

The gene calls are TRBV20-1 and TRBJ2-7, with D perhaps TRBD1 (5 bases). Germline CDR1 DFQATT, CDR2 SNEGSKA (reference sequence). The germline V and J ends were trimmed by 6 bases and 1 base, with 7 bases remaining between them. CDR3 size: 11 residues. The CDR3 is CSARQSYEQYF. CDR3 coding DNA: TGCAGTGCGAGACAGTCCTACGAGCAGTACTTC.

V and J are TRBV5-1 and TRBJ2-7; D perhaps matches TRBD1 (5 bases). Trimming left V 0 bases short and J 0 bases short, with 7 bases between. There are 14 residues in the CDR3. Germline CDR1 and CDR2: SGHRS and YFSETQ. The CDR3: CASSLAGSSYEQYF. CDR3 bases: TGCGCCAGCAGCTTGGCAGGGTCCTCCTACGAGCAGTACTTC.

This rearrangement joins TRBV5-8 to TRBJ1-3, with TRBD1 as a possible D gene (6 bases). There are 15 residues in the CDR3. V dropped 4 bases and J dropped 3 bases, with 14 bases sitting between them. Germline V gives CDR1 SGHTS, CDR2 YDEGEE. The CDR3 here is CASSPTGTLGNTIYF. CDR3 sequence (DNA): TGTGCCAGCAGCCCCACCGGGACACTTGGAAACACCATATATTTT.

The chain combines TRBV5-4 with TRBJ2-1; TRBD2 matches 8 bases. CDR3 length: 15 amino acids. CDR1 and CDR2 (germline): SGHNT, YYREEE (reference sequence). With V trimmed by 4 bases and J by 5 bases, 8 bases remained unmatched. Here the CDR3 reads CASSPNFSGDNEQFF. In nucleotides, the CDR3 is TGTGCCAGCAGCCCGAACTTTAGCGGGGACAATGAGCAGTTCTTC. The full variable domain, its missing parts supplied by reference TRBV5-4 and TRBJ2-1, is ETGVTQSPTHLIKTRGQQVTLRCSSQSGHNTVSWYQQALGQGPQFIFQYYREEENGRGNFPPRFSGLQFPNYSSELNVNALELDDSALYLCASSPNFSGDNEQFFGPGTRLTVL.

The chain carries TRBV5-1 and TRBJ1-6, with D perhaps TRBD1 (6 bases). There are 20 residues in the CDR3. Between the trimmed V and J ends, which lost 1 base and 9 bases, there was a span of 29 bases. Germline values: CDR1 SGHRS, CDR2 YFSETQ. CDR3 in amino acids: CASSLTNSGEIGLSGSPLHF. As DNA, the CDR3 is TGCGCCAGCAGCTTGACGAACTCAGGGGAGATCGGGTTAAGTGGTTCACCCCTCCACTTT.

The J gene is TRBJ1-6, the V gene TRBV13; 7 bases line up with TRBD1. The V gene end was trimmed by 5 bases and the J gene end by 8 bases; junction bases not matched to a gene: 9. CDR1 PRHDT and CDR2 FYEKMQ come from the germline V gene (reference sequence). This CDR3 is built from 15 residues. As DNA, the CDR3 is TGTGCCAGCAGCAATTACAGGGGACGAGATTCACCCCTCCACTTT. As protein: CASSNYRGRDSPLHF.

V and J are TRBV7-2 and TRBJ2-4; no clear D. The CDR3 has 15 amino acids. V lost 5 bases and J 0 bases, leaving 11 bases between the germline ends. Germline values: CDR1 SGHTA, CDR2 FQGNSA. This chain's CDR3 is CASSTATLAKNIQYF. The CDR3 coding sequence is TGTGCCAGCAGCACCGCTACCCTAGCCAAAAACATTCAGTACTTC.

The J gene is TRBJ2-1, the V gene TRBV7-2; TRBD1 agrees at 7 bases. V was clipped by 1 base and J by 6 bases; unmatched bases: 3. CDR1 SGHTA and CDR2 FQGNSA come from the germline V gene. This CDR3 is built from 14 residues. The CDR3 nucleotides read TGTGCCAGCAGCTTAGATAACAGGGGCAATGAGCAGTTCTTC. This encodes CASSLDNRGNEQFF. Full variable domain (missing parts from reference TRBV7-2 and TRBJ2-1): GAGVSQSPSNKVTEKGKDVELRCDPISGHTALYWYRQSLGQGLEFLIYFQGNSAPDKSGLPSDRFSAERTGGSVSTLTIQRTQQEDSAVYLCASSLDNRGNEQFFGPGTRLTVL.

The CDR3 DNA sequence: TGTGCCAGCAGCACGGACAGGGGGGTCTCCTATAATTCACCCCTCCACTTT. Protein: CASSTDRGVSYNSPLHF. The genes are TRBV7-3 and TRBJ1-6, with 10 positions matching TRBD1. The germline V gene encodes CDR1 SGHTA and CDR2 FQGTGA. V shed 5 bases, J shed 0 bases, and the junction held 4 bases outside the gene matches. CDR3 length: 17 amino acids.

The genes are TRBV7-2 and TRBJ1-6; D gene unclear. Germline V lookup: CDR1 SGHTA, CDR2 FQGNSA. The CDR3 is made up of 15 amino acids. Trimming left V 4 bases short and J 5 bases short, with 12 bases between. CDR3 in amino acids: CASSSGLYHNSPLHF. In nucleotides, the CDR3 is TGTGCCAGCAGCTCCGGACTGTACCATAATTCACCCCTCCACTTT.

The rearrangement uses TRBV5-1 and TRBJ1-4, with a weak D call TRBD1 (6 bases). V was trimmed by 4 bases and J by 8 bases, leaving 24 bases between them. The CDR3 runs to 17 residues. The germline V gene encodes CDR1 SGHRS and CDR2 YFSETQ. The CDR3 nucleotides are TGCGCCAGCAGCCCCCGTCAAGGGAGGGGGGCCGGGGAAAAACTGTTTTTT. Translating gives CASSPRQGRGAGEKLFF.

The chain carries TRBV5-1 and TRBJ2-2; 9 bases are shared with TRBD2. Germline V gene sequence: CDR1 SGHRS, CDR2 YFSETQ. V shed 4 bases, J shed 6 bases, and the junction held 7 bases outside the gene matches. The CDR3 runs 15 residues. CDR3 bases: TGCGCCAGCAGCCAGACTAGCGGCACTCCCGGGGAGCTGTTTTTT. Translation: CASSQTSGTPGELFF.

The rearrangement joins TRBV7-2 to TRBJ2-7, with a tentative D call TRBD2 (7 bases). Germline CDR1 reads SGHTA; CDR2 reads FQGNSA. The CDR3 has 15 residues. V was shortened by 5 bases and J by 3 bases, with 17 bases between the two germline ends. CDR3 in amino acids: CASSPLGGGIYEQYF. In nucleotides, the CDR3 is TGTGCCAGCAGCCCTCTAGGGGGGGGAATCTACGAGCAGTACTTC.

CDR3 nucleotides: TGTGCCAGCAGCTTGGGGGTCAGGGGGCTTGGCTACACCTTC. This gives the protein CASSLGVRGLGYTF. This chain joins TRBV5-4 and TRBJ1-2; 8 nucleotides line up with TRBD1. The CDR3 totals 14 residues. J was trimmed by 7 bases and V by 0 bases; bases with no gene match: 5. The V gene's germline CDR1 is SGHNT and CDR2 YYREEE (reference sequence).

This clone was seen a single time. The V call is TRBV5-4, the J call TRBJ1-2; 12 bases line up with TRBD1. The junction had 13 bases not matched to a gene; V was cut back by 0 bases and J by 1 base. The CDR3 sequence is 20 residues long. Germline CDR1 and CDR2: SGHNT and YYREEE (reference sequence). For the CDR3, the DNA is TGTGCCAGCAGCTTGGTCTCGGGACAGGGGGCTGTGAGGGTTAACTATGGCTACACCTTC. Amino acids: CASSLVSGQGAVRVNYGYTF.